This TCR beta chain stems from a study of tumor-infiltrating lymphocytes in primary liver carcinoma. Overall study: Aged between 30 and 69 years, the patients were men and women.

This clonotype was recorded many times. Both blood RNA, taken from unsorted whole blood, and germline DNA were extracted. The CDR3 is made up of 17 amino acids. V shed 6 bases and J 9 bases; nucleotides not matched to a gene: 14. CDR1 is SGHAT, CDR2 FQNNGV, per germline. The researchers produced TCR beta cDNA from about 510 ng total RNA with a constant-region primer. Slightly modified ARM-PCR served as the procedure for the TCR beta libraries. These libraries came from three rounds of nested multiplex PCR. Two initial PCR rounds of about 10 cycles each paired TRBV1-TRBV30 forward primers with a C-beta reverse primer. Using its own MiXCR run on the multiplex PCR reads, TCRdb lists one record per CDR3 protein. The sample shows 250,000 to 350,000 distinct CDR3 sequences, approximately 54% of them seen only once.

Sample: peripheral blood. V and J are TRBV11-2 and TRBJ2-1; the match to TRBD2 covers 13 bases. The receptor was derived from a woman between 25 and 40 years old with primary liver carcinoma and hepatitis B virus infection. The CDR3 DNA reads TGTGCCAGCAGTACGATATGGACTAGCGGGAGTAAATCTGAGCAGTTCTTC. Amino acids: CASSTIWTSGSKSEQFF.